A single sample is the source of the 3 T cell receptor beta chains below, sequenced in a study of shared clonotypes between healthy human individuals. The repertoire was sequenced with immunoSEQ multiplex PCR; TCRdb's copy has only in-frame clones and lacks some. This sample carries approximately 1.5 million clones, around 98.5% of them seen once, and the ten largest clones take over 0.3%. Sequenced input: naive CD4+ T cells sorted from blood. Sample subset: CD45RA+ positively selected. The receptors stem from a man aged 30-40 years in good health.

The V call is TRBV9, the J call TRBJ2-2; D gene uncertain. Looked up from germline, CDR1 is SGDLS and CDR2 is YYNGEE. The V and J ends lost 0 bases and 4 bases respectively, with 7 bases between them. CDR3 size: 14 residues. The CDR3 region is CASSVAGFTGELFF. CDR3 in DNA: TGTGCCAGCAGCGTAGCTGGGTTCACCGGGGAGCTGTTTTTT.

CDR3 loop: CASSPRDSPNEKLFF. CDR3 sequence (DNA): TGTGCCAGCAGCCCGAGGGACAGCCCGAATGAAAAACTGTTTTTT. The rearrangement uses TRBV7-6 and TRBJ1-4, with 7 nucleotides matching TRBD1. Germline V lookup: CDR1 SGHVS, CDR2 FNYEAQ. This CDR3 spans 15 amino acids. V lost 5 bases and J lost 5; bases outside the gene matches: 8. Full variable domain (rest looked up from reference TRBV7-6 and TRBJ1-4): GAGVSQSPRYKVTKRGQDVALRCDPISGHVSLYWYRQALGQGPEFLTYFNYEAQQDKSGLPNDRFSAERPEGSISTLTIQRTEQRDSAMYRCASSPRDSPNEKLFFGSGTQLSVL.

The CDR3 nucleotides are TGTGCCACCAGGAGGGGTCCGGGGGCCGGGGAGCTGTTTTTT. This encodes CATRRGPGAGELFF. The V gene is TRBV15, the J gene TRBJ2-2; perhaps TRBD2 as D (6 bases). The CDR3 extends over 14 amino acids. Deletions cut 6 bases from V and 6 bases from J, with 14 bases between. Germline-derived CDR1 and CDR2 are LNHNV and YYDKDF (reference sequence).